This T cell receptor beta chain was sequenced for a study of blood T cell repertoires in COVID-19. Assay: immunoSEQ multiplex PCR; the TCRdb copy retains only in-frame clones and omits some. Seen here are fewer than 300,000 clones, approximately 90% observed once, and the top ten hold roughly 1.1%. The CDR3 contains 15 residues. CDR1 is SGHTA, CDR2 FQGNSA, per germline. V trimming: 5 bases; J trimming: 4 bases; junction bases outside the gene matches: 9. Sequenced input: PBMCs or T cells enriched from blood (not recorded which). This TCR came from a woman aged 25 to 39 who had recovered from COVID-19. The V gene is TRBV7-2, the J gene TRBJ2-3; 7 positions agree with TRBD1. The CDR3 nucleotides read TGTGCCAGCAGCCTCGGGACAGCCACCTCAGATACGCAGTATTTT. Translation gives CASSLGTATSDTQYF.